This TCR beta chain was identified in a study of regulatory dendritic cells for organ transplantation. Clones were read by immunoSEQ multiplex PCR, and TCRdb kept only the in-frame ones, dropping some. The data contain approximately 35,000 clones, approximately 91% of them singletons. V was clipped by 7 bases and J by 6 bases, with 22 bases between them. Germline CDR1 and CDR2: MGHRA and YSYEKL. This CDR3 contains 16 residues. The rearrangement joins TRBV4-1 to TRBJ2-1; D may be TRBD1 (6 bases). This receptor was identified in a human donor in good health. The specimen was naive CD4+ T cells from blood. Stated subset: CD45RA+ naive T cells. Here the CDR3 reads CASKTFQGPRFNEQFF. CDR3 DNA: TGCGCCAGCAAGACTTTTCAGGGGCCACGGTTCAATGAGCAGTTCTTC.